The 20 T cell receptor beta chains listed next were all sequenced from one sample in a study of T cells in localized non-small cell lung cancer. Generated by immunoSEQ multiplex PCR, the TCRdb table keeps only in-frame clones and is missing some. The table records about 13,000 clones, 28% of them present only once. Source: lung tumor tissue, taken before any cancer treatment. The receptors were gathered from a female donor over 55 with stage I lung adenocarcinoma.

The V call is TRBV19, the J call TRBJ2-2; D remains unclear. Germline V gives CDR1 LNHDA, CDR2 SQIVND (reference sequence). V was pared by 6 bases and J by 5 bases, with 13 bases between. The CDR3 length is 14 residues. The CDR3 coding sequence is TGTGCCAGTAGCGCCTACTGGGTGACCGGGGAGCTGTTTTTT. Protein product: CASSAYWVTGELFF.

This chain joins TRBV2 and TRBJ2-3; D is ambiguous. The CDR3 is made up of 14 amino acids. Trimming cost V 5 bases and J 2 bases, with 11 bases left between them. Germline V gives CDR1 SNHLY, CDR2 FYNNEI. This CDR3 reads CASSQQLPTDTQYF. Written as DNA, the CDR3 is TGTGCCAGCAGTCAACAGTTGCCCACAGATACGCAGTATTTT.

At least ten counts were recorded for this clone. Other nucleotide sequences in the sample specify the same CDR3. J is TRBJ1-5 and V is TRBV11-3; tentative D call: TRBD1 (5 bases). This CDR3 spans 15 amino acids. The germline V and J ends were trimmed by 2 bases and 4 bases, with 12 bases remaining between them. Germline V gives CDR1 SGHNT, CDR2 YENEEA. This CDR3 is CASSLPGGGNQPQHF. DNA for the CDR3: TGTGCCAGCAGCTTACCTGGGGGGGGGAATCAGCCCCAGCATTTT.

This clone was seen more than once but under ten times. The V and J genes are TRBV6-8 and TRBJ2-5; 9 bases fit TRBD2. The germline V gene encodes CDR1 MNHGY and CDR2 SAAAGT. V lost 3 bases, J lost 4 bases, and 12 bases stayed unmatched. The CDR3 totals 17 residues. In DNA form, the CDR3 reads TGTGCCAGCAGTTATGAGGCGGGAGGGCCGAGAGGAGAGACCCAGTACTTC. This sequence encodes CASSYEAGGPRGETQYF.

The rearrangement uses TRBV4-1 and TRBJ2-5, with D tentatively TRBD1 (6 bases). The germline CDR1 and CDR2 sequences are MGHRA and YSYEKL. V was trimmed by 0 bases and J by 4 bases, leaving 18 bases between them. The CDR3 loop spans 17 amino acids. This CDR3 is CASSQDRDTARGETQYF. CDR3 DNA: TGCGCCAGCAGCCAAGATCGGGACACAGCCAGGGGAGAGACCCAGTACTTC.

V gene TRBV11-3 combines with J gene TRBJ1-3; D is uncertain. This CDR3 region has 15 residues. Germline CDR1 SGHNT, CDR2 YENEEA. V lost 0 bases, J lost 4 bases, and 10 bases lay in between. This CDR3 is CASSLDLGTGNTIYF. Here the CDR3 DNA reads TGTGCCAGCAGCTTAGATTTAGGAACCGGAAACACCATATATTTT.

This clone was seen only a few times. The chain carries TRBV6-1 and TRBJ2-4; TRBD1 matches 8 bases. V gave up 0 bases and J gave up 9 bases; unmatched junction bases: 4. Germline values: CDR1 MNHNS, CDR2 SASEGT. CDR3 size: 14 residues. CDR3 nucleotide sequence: TGTGCCAGCAGTGAAGCATGGACAGGGTTCATTCAGTACTTC. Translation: CASSEAWTGFIQYF.

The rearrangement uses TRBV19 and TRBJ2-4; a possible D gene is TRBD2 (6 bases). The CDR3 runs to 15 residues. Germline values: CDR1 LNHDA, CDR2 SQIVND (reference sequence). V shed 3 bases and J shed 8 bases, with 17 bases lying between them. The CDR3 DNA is TGTGCCAGTAGTATTGGGTCCGGGAGCTGGGACATTCAGTACTTC. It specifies CASSIGSGSWDIQYF.

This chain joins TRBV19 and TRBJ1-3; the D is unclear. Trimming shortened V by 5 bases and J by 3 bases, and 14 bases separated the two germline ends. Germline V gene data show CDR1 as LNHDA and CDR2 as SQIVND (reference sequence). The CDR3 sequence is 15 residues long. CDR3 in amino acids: CASSPGSFGGNTIYF. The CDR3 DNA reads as TGTGCCAGTAGTCCGGGGTCCTTCGGTGGAAACACCATATATTTT.

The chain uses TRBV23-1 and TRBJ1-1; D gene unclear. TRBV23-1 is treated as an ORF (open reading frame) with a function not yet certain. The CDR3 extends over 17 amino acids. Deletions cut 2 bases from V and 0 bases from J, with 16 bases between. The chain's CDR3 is CASSQLTGYFMNTEAFF. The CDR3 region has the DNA TGCGCCAGCAGTCAACTCACCGGGTACTTCATGAACACTGAAGCTTTCTTT.

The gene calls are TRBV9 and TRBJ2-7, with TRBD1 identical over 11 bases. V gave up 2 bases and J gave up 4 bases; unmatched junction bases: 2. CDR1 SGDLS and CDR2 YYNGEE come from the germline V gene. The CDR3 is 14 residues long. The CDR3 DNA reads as TGTGCCAGCAGCGTGGGACAGGGGGGATACGAGCAGTACTTC. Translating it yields CASSVGQGGYEQYF.

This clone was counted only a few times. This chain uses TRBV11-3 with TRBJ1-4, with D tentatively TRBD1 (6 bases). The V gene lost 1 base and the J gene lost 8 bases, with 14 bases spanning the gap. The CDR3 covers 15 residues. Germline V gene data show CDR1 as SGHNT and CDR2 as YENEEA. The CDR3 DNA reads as TGTGCCAGCAGCTTAGGGGCGAGGGGGGGCGAAAAACTGTTTTTT. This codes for CASSLGARGGEKLFF.

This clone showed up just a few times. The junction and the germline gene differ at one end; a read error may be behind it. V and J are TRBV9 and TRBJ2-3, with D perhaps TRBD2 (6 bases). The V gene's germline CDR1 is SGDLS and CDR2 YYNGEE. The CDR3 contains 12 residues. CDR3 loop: CASSVGRDSQYF. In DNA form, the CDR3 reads TGTGCTAGCAGCGTAGGAAGGGACTCGCAGTATTTT.

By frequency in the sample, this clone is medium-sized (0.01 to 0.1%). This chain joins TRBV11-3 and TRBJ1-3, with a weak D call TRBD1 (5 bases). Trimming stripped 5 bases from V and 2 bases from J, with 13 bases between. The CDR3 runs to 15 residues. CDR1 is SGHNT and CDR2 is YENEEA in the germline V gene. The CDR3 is CASSAVAGPGNTIYF. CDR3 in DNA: TGTGCCAGCAGCGCCGTGGCGGGACCTGGAAACACCATATATTTT.

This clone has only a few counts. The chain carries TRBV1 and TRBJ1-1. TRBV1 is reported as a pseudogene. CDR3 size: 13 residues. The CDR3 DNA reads TGCGCCAGCAGCCAAGAGGTGAACACTGAAGCTTTCTTT. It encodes CASSQEVNTEAFF.

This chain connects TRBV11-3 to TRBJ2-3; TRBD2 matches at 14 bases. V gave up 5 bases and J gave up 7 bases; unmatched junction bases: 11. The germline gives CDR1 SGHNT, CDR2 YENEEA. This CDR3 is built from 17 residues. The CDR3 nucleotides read TGTGCCAGCAGCGCTTCGACTAGCGGGAGGGTACGAAATACGCAGTATTTT. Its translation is CASSASTSGRVRNTQYF.

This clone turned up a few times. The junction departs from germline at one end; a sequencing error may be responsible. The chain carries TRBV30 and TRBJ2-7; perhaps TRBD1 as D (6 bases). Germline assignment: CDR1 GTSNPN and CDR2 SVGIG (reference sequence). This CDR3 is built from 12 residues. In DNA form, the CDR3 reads TGTGCCTGGATCAGGGGATCGTACGAACAGTACTTC. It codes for CAWIRGSYEQYF.

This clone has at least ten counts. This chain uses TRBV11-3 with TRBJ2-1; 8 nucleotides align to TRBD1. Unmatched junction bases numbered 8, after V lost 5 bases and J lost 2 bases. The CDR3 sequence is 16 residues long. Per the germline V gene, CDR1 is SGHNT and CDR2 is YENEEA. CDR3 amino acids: CASSPGTGGTYNEQFF. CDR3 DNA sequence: TGTGCCAGCAGCCCGGGGACAGGTGGGACCTACAATGAGCAGTTCTTC.

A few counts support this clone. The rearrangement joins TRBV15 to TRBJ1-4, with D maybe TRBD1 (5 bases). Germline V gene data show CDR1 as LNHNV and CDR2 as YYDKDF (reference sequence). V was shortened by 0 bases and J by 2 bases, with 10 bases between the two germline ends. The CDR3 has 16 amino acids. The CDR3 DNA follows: TGTGCCACCAGCAGAGATCTGGGGGGTACTAATGAAAAACTGTTTTTT. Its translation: CATSRDLGGTNEKLFF.

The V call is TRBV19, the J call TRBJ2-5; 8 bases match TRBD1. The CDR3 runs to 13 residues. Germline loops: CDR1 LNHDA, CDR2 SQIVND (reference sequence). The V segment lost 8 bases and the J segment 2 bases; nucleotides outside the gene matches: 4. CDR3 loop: CASDRTGQETQYF. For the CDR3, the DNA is TGTGCCAGTGATAGGACAGGGCAAGAGACCCAGTACTTC.